These 3 T cell receptor beta chains originate from one sample sequenced in a study of T cells in Graves' hyperthyroidism and ophthalmopathy. The TCR beta CDR3 regions underwent amplification using RNA transcripts as the source. The study used the HTBI primer set for a first-round RT-PCR of the TCR CDR3. MiXCR, run by TCRdb on the multiplex PCR reads, gives a single entry per CDR3 protein. This sample has about 560,000 distinct CDR3 sequences, with 16% found just once. Material: blood. The receptors derive from a woman aged 18-30 years with Graves' hyperthyroidism.

In this sample, this clonotype turned up many times. The chain joins TRBV20-1 to TRBJ1-3; weak D call: TRBD1 (5 bases). V was pared by 0 bases and J by 4 bases, with 13 bases between. Per the germline V gene, CDR1 is DFQATT and CDR2 is SNEGSKA (reference sequence). The CDR3 has 15 amino acids. DNA for the CDR3: TGCAGTGCTAGAGATGAGGCCAGGGCCGGAAACACCATATATTTT. This sequence encodes CSARDEARAGNTIYF.

The chain uses TRBV20-1 and TRBJ1-5; 11 bases are shared with TRBD1. This CDR3 spans 17 amino acids. With V trimmed by 5 bases and J by 0 bases, 9 bases remained unmatched. CDR1 and CDR2 from the germline V gene are DFQATT and SNEGSKA (reference sequence). This CDR3 is CSARRTGGGYSNQPQHF. DNA of the CDR3: TGCAGTGCTCGCCGGACAGGGGGCGGGTATAGCAATCAGCCCCAGCATTTT.

This clonotype was detected only a few times. V usage is TRBV27 and J usage is TRBJ1-6, with TRBD1 matching over 9 bases. The length of the CDR3 is 13 residues. V was clipped by 8 bases and J by 8 bases; unmatched bases: 4. Germline values: CDR1 MNHEY, CDR2 SMNVEV (reference sequence). CDR3 DNA sequence: TGTGCCAGCGGAGGACAGGGGTATTCACCCCTCCACTTT. It yields the protein CASGGQGYSPLHF.